The 8 T cell receptor beta chains below were found in one sample sequenced in a study of neoadjuvant anti-PD-1 for oral cavity cancer (dated by TCRdb to 2020 to 2022). Per the publication, the time point label means: before neoadjuvant nivolumab. The library was built by means of the immunoSEQ multiplex PCR assay. The immuneACCESS repertoire file appears here via TCRdb, limited to in-frame rearrangements. These files lack a portion of the clones; in checked studies, under half of the deficit traces to unresolved V genes, and the cause of the others is not known. This sample has tens of thousands of clones in its table, and approximately 79% of those were observed once. The top ten constitute 2.5% to 3% of the sample. This specimen was PBMCs, taken before nivolumab (anti-PD-1) treatment. The receptors were gathered from a person aged 35-79 years with oral cavity squamous cell carcinoma.

The chain has TRBV2 and TRBJ1-2; D is possibly TRBD1 (6 bases). CDR1 and CDR2 from the germline V gene are SNHLY and FYNNEI. Trimming pared 2 bases from V and 6 bases from J, leaving 7 bases between. The CDR3 extends over 12 amino acids. This CDR3 reads CASSESGDGYTF. The CDR3 DNA is TGTGCCAGCAGTGAATCAGGGGATGGCTACACCTTC.

This clone was counted between two and nine times. The gene calls are TRBV11-2 and TRBJ1-5, with D uncertain. CDR1 and CDR2 (germline): SGHAT, FQNNGV. Trimming shortened V by 4 bases and J by 2 bases, and 12 bases separated the two germline ends. This CDR3 contains 15 residues. The CDR3 sequence: CASSSGVGGNQPQHF. The CDR3 DNA is TGTGCCAGCAGCTCCGGAGTGGGAGGCAATCAGCCCCAGCATTTT.

There are a few counts of this clone. This chain's CDR3 is CASSSREGRGLGYTF. The CDR3 bases are TGTGCCAGCAGCTCCCGGGAAGGCAGGGGGCTTGGCTACACCTTC. J is TRBJ1-2 and V is TRBV7-2; TRBD1 matches 8 bases. This CDR3 is built from 15 residues. V shed 4 bases and J 7 bases; nucleotides not matched to a gene: 11. In germline, CDR1 is SGHTA, CDR2 FQGNSA.

This chain connects TRBV30 to TRBJ2-1; TRBD2 is a possible D gene (5 bases). The CDR3 spans 12 residues. Germline V gene data show CDR1 as GTSNPN and CDR2 as SVGIG (reference sequence). Trimming pared 3 bases from V and 7 bases from J, leaving 10 bases between. The CDR3 DNA follows: TGTGCCTGGAGCCGGAGGACGAATGAGCAGTTCTTC. It translates to CAWSRRTNEQFF.

This clone was picked up many times. V is TRBV5-1 and J is TRBJ2-1; D is unresolved. The CDR3 runs 15 residues. From germline, CDR1 is SGHRS and CDR2 YFSETQ. The germline V and J ends were trimmed by 0 bases and 8 bases, with 15 bases remaining between them. CDR3 in amino acids: CASSLGSLRVDEQFF. The CDR3 DNA follows: TGCGCCAGCAGCTTGGGGTCACTCCGGGTGGATGAGCAGTTCTTC.

This clone is medium-sized within its sample. The chain links TRBV14 to TRBJ1-2; 11 bases agree with TRBD1. This CDR3 contains 16 residues. V shed 3 bases, J shed 3 bases, and the junction held 6 bases outside the gene matches. Germline V gene sequence: CDR1 SGHDN, CDR2 FVKESK. CDR3 in amino acids: CASSQLRGQGDYGYTF. The DNA for the CDR3 is TGTGCCAGCAGCCAGCTCCGGGGACAGGGGGACTATGGCTACACCTTC.

The genes are TRBV18 and TRBJ1-5; possible D gene TRBD1, 5 bases. Trimming cost V 4 bases and J 0 bases, with 7 bases left between them. The CDR3 length is 14 residues. Germline loops: CDR1 KGHSH, CDR2 LQKENI. CDR3 nucleotides: TGTGCCAGCTCACGACAGAATAGCAATCAGCCCCAGCATTTT. Translated, it gives CASSRQNSNQPQHF.

The chain couples TRBV28 to TRBJ1-5, with D tentatively TRBD1 (5 bases). The CDR3 covers 14 residues. The V gene's germline CDR1 is MDHEN and CDR2 SYDVKM. V was cut by 10 bases and J by 2 bases, with 15 bases left in between. The CDR3 coding sequence is TGTGCCACCCACGAGCAGGGTGGCAATCAGCCCCAGCATTTT. It codes for CATHEQGGNQPQHF.